The 15 T cell receptor beta chains listed next were all sequenced from one sample in a study of spatial heterogeneity in lung cancer. Whole-study findings and limits: Mutation tallies in tumors tracked expanded intratumoral alpha and beta TCR counts.

Time point given: sample taken at primary tumor resection. These receptors are not linked to any known antigen. Each CDR3 protein gets one entry after TCRdb re-called the 5' RACE reads with MiXCR. The sample carries about 9,500 distinct CDR3 sequences, approximately 14% recorded once. Material: lung tumor tissue, obtained at surgery. The receptor set was obtained from a male donor with early-stage non-small cell lung cancer.

In its sample, this clonotype was seen many times. Because the library targeted alpha chains, this beta chain is an off-target read whose size means little. The chain is built from TRBV11-2 and TRBJ1-2, with 8 bases fitting TRBD1. Looked up from germline, CDR1 is SGHAT and CDR2 is FQNNGV. This CDR3 has 15 residues. The V segment lost 5 bases and the J segment 4 bases; nucleotides outside the gene matches: 9. In DNA, the CDR3 is TGTGCCAGCAGCACCTTTTCGACAGGGGTCTATGGCTACACCTTC. This encodes CASSTFSTGVYGYTF.

This clonotype was seen many times. Within a library made for alpha chains, this beta chain is off target, and its count is uninformative. The rearrangement uses TRBV7-3 and TRBJ1-1; no clear D gene. Germline CDR1 is SGHTA and CDR2 is FQGTGA. Trimming cost V 0 bases and J 3 bases, with 8 bases left between them. CDR3 length equals 14 residues. The CDR3 is CASSLTSGDTEAFF. CDR3 nucleotide sequence: TGTGCCAGCAGCTTAACGTCTGGGGACACTGAAGCTTTCTTT.

This clonotype has ten or more counts. The library was built for alpha chains, so this beta chain is an off-target read and its size means little. J is TRBJ2-1 and V is TRBV11-2; 11 bases are shared with TRBD2. This CDR3 comprises 15 residues. Germline values: CDR1 SGHAT, CDR2 FQNNGV. V dropped 5 bases and J dropped 7; count of bases not matched to a gene: 7. The CDR3 here is CASSVGLAGRNEQFF. Written as DNA, the CDR3 is TGTGCCAGCAGCGTTGGACTAGCGGGTAGAAATGAGCAGTTCTTC. The full variable domain, completed using reference TRBV11-2 and TRBJ2-1, is EAGVAQSPRYKIIEKRQSVAFWCNPISGHATLYWYQQILGQGPKLLIQFQNNGVVDDSQLPKDRFSAERLKGVDSTLKIQPAKLEDSAVYLCASSVGLAGRNEQFFGPGTRLTVL.

Sample share makes this clonotype medium-sized. The size of this beta chain means little, since it is a stray read in a library made for alpha chains. The chain has TRBV10-3 and TRBJ1-3; D unclear. V was shortened by 6 bases and J by 0 bases, with 9 bases between the two germline ends. CDR1 and CDR2 from the germline V gene are ENHRY and SYGVKD. The CDR3 spans 14 residues. The CDR3: CAISGIGSGNTIYF. The DNA for the CDR3 is TGTGCCATCAGCGGGATAGGCTCTGGAAACACCATATATTTT.

This clonotype was seen many times. Being off target in a library aimed at alpha chains, this beta chain has a size of little meaning. J is TRBJ2-1 and V is TRBV7-3; 7 bases are a match to TRBD1. Per the germline V gene, CDR1 is SGHTA and CDR2 is FQGTGA. Losses at the gene ends were 2 bases for V and 2 bases for J; bases not matched to a gene: 3. The CDR3 contains 15 residues. The CDR3 DNA follows: TGTGCCAGCAGCTTAGTACAGGGGACCTACAATGAGCAGTTCTTC. Its translation: CASSLVQGTYNEQFF. Complete variable domain (other parts from reference TRBV7-3 and TRBJ2-1): GAGVSQTPSNKVTEKGKYVELRCDPISGHTALYWYRQSLGQGPEFLIYFQGTGAADDSGLPNDRFFAVRPEGSVSTLKIQRTERGDSAVYLCASSLVQGTYNEQFFGPGTRLTVL.

This clonotype was observed many times. As an off-target read in a library built for alpha chains, this beta chain has a frequency of little significance. The rearrangement joins TRBV29-1 to TRBJ2-7; 9 bases match TRBD1. The CDR3 length is 13 residues. CDR1 and CDR2 (germline): SQVTM, ANQGSEA. V was clipped by 7 bases and J by 7 bases; unmatched bases: 11. DNA for the CDR3: TGCAGCGCTGCCGGGACAGGGAGGGAAGAGCAGTACTTC. Translation gives CSAAGTGREEQYF.

In its sample, this clonotype was seen many times. Being off target in a library aimed at alpha chains, this beta chain has a size of little meaning. The chain combines TRBV7-9 with TRBJ1-3; 7 nucleotides match TRBD1. The V and J ends lost 4 bases and 2 bases, in that order; junction bases with no gene match: 5. The germline V gene encodes CDR1 SEHNR and CDR2 FQNEAQ (reference sequence). The CDR3 is made up of 15 amino acids. The CDR3 DNA is TGTGCCAGCAGCTACGGGACAGCCCCTGGAAACACCATATATTTT. It encodes CASSYGTAPGNTIYF.

This clonotype has at least ten counts. The library was designed around alpha chains, so this beta chain is a stray read whose abundance carries little weight. V and J are TRBV6-5 and TRBJ2-7; 8 nucleotides align to TRBD2. CDR1 is MNHEY and CDR2 is SVGAGI in the germline V gene. The CDR3 extends over 13 amino acids. V lost 8 bases, J lost 3 bases, and 6 bases stayed unmatched. Written as DNA, the CDR3 is TGTGCCAGCCGGGGGGGGGGAAGCTACGAGCAGTACTTC. Translated: CASRGGGSYEQYF.

In its sample, this clonotype was seen many times. The junction departs from germline at one end; a sequencing error may be responsible. Being off target in a library aimed at alpha chains, this beta chain has a size of little meaning. The genes are TRBV29-1 and TRBJ2-7; no clear D. The CDR3 contains 11 residues. CDR1 and CDR2 from the germline V gene are SQVTM and ANQGSEA. CDR3 nucleotide sequence: TGCAGCGTGGAAGATACCTACGAGCAGTACTTC. Translation gives CSVEDTYEQYF.

This clonotype was counted many times. This beta chain came through as a stray read in a library set up for alpha chains, and its size says little. The chain links TRBV12-3 or TRBV12-4 to TRBJ2-7; TRBD2 might be the D (8 bases). This CDR3 has 15 amino acids. Between the trimmed V and J ends, which lost 7 bases and 4 bases, there was a span of 20 bases. The CDR3: CASTQGVAGSYEQYF. The DNA of the CDR3 is TGTGCCAGCACCCAGGGGGTAGCGGGATCTTACGAGCAGTACTTC.

This clonotype has ten or more counts. This beta chain came through as a stray read in a library set up for alpha chains, and its size says little. J is TRBJ2-3 and V is TRBV24-1; 10 bases are shared with TRBD1. V lost 4 bases, J lost 3 bases, and 6 bases stayed unmatched. This CDR3 has 16 amino acids. The germline gives CDR1 KGHDR, CDR2 SFDVKD. The CDR3, as DNA: TGTGCCACCAGTGAGCAACCGGGACAGGGGACAGATACGCAGTATTTT. Its protein is CATSEQPGQGTDTQYF.

This clonotype was seen ten or more times. Because this beta chain is a stray read in a library intended to capture alpha chains, its abundance should not be given much weight. The chain uses TRBV10-3 and TRBJ2-7; D is perhaps TRBD2 (5 bases). V lost 3 bases and J lost 2, with 11 bases in between. Germline lookup yields CDR1 ENHRY and CDR2 SYGVKD. The CDR3 contains 14 residues. In nucleotides, the CDR3 is TGTGCCATCAGTGACGGACTTAAAACCTACGAGCAGTACTTC. This translates into CAISDGLKTYEQYF.

About this clonotype: Found in a library prepared for alpha chains, this beta chain is an off-target read, and its abundance has little meaning. The chain couples TRBV10-3 to TRBJ2-3, with 9 bases that match TRBD2. CDR1 ENHRY and CDR2 SYGVKD come from the germline V gene. Losses at the gene ends were 2 bases for V and 6 bases for J; bases not matched to a gene: 27. This CDR3 region has 22 residues. CDR3 nucleotide sequence: TGTGCCATCAGTGAGAGACTGTTCTCGGCAGGAGTAGCGGGGGCTCAACGGGATACGCAGTATTTT. Protein sequence: CAISERLFSAGVAGAQRDTQYF.

In regard to this clonotype: The size of this beta chain means little, since it is a stray read in a library made for alpha chains. This chain links TRBV29-1 with TRBJ1-2, with TRBD1 as a possible D gene (6 bases). Germline assignment: CDR1 SQVTM and CDR2 ANQGSEA. The CDR3 runs to 13 residues. The V end was cut by 4 bases, the J end by 6 bases, with 15 bases between. The CDR3 here is CSVGDRRNDGYTF. For the CDR3, the DNA is TGCAGCGTTGGAGACAGGAGGAATGATGGCTACACCTTC.

This clonotype appeared many times. The size of this beta chain means little, since it is a stray read in a library made for alpha chains. The V and J genes are TRBV12-3 or TRBV12-4 and TRBJ2-1; 7 positions agree with TRBD2. This CDR3 is 15 amino acids long. Unmatched junction bases numbered 12, after V lost 7 bases and J lost 6 bases. CDR3 residues: CASTNAPGGFNEQFF. CDR3 DNA sequence: TGTGCCAGCACTAACGCACCGGGGGGATTCAATGAGCAGTTCTTC.